This is a list of T cell receptor beta chains from one sample in a study of T cell repertoires in cytomegalovirus infection. TCRdb reanalysed the reads using MiXCR and keeps one entry per CDR3 protein. The table includes some 940,000 distinct CDR3 sequences, approximately 31% detected once. Antigens of these TCRs are unknown. The material was cultured CD8+ T cells from PBMCs, obtained from culture after CMV antigen stimulation. The receptors come from a human donor in good health (CMV status not recorded). Some clones in this sample may be carry-over from other donors' samples. Both conserved end residues are part of each CDR3.

>TRBV15|TRBJ1-5
CATSNRTGRPEQPQHF
>TRBV25-1|TRBJ2-7
CASSERGTGQGASYEQYF
>TRBV7-9|TRBJ2-7
CASSTRQSPFYEQYF
>TRBV7-9|TRBJ1-3
CASSLTARGNTIYF
>TRBV5-4|TRBJ1-2
CASSTVGSNYGYTF
>TRBV7-9|TRBJ1-1
CASSLARYLTSRENTEAFF
>TRBV12-3/TRBV12-4|TRBJ2-3
CASRTGLDTQYF
>TRBV7-8|TRBJ1-2
CASGGGTDYGYTF
>TRBV27|TRBJ1-6
CASSSGGRYNSPLHF
>TRBV28|TRBJ2-6
CASGVVGSGANVLTF
>TRBV5-6|TRBJ1-1
CASSYMPVALDTEAFF
>TRBV7-9|TRBJ2-4
CASSLDRDKNIQYF
>TRBV6-5|TRBJ2-1
CASSYGTNNEQFF
>TRBV28|TRBJ2-1
CASRGSGTGHEQFF
>TRBV7-8|TRBJ2-7
CASSSDRGLGPYEQYF
>TRBV3-1|TRBJ2-2
CASSQGGAHTGELFF
>TRBV29-1|TRBJ1-2
CSVGRAEGVHGYTF
>TRBV19|TRBJ1-1
CASTLSLASFVGEAFF
>TRBV18|TRBJ1-3
CASSPLEGDGNTIYF
>TRBV25-1|TRBJ1-1
CASSGGETEAFF
>TRBV29-1|TRBJ2-7
CSVEGPHYEQYF
>TRBV7-9|TRBJ2-3
CASSPRGGGNTDTQYF
>TRBV7-9|TRBJ2-1
CASSVTGGGEQFF
>TRBV28|TRBJ1-5
CASSLFGGDQPQHF
>TRBV7-6|TRBJ2-3
CASSSDVGRVDTQYF
>TRBV5-1|TRBJ1-1
CASSEGTGDDTEAFF
>TRBV3-1|TRBJ2-2
CASSQDIGTVNTGELFF
>TRBV10-2|TRBJ1-4
CASRDRGYEKLFF
>TRBV4-1|TRBJ1-6
CASSGEVLGSPLHF
>TRBV10-3|TRBJ1-6
CAISELGGAPNSPLHF
>TRBV7-2|TRBJ1-5
CASSGGQASWPQHF
>TRBV29-1|TRBJ2-2
CSVEWESNTGELFF
>TRBV6-2/TRBV6-3|TRBJ1-1
CASSYYRDSIWNTEAFF
>TRBV24-1|TRBJ1-2
CATSDEQTYPRPGHRGYTF
>TRBV5-1|TRBJ2-2
CASSLENRVEGANTGELFF
>TRBV2|TRBJ1-1
CASSGTPRLEAFF
>TRBV7-9|TRBJ1-3
CASSSPTVSSGNTIYF
>TRBV7-9|TRBJ2-2
CASSLAASEFTGELFF
>TRBV7-6|TRBJ2-3
CASRGLAGVFGPFTDTQYF
>TRBV12-3/TRBV12-4|TRBJ2-5
CASSFIWTGRETQYF
>TRBV28|TRBJ2-3
CASSLQASTDTQYF
>TRBV6-2/TRBV6-3|TRBJ1-6
CASRPGTDVSPLHF
>TRBV6-2/TRBV6-3|TRBJ2-5
CASSYRQGKETQYF
>TRBV11-3|TRBJ2-7
CASSLESDYEQYF
>TRBV5-4|TRBJ2-1
CASSDSGDLYNEQFF
>TRBV19|TRBJ1-5
CASSPGTEYSNQPQHF
>TRBV5-1|TRBJ2-1
CASSLGDTDYNEQFF